Listed below are T cell receptor beta chains from one sample, sequenced in a study of T cells in Graves' hyperthyroidism and ophthalmopathy. TCRdb analysed the multiplex PCR reads with MiXCR anew, one entry per CDR3 protein. The sample yields about 320,000 distinct CDR3 sequences, approximately 15% seen once. The material sequenced was blood. The receptors come from a man aged 25-45 years with Graves' hyperthyroidism. Both conserved end residues are part of each CDR3. D genes are given only for firm matches. Some rows mark clone size as missing; the rest say once, few, many or name a class of expanded clone.

clone size	D gene	V gene	J gene	CDR3 protein	CDR3 DNA
many	NA	TRBV11-2	TRBJ2-5	CASSPLLQETQYF	TGTGCCAGCAGCCCACTGTTGCAAGAGACCCAGTACTTC
NA	NA	TRBV15	TRBJ2-3	CATSRVGADTQYF	TGTGCCACCAGCCGGGTCGGGGCAGATACGCAGTATTTT
many	NA	TRBV11-2	TRBJ2-7	CASSLGTLTYEQYF	TGTGCCAGCAGCCTTGGGACCCTCACCTACGAGCAGTACTTC
few	TRBD2	TRBV28	TRBJ2-2	CASSLPGLAGVEELFF	TGTGCCAGCAGCCTTCCGGGACTAGCGGGTGTCGAGGAGCTGTTTTTT
NA	TRBD2	TRBV10-3	TRBJ2-1	CAISKGRADNEQFF	TGTGCCATCTCTAAGGGGAGGGCCGACAATGAGCAGTTCTTC
many	TRBD1	TRBV28	TRBJ1-1	CASSSGTGGRIEAFF	TGTGCCAGCAGTTCGGGGACAGGGGGCCGGATTGAAGCTTTCTTT
many	NA	TRBV3-1	TRBJ2-6	CASSPLLAGHSGANVLTF	TGTGCCAGCAGCCCCCTTTTGGCAGGCCACTCTGGGGCCAACGTCCTGACTTTC
many	NA	TRBV3-1	TRBJ2-7	CASSRGANLYEQYF	TGTGCCAGCAGCCGCGGGGCCAACCTCTACGAGCAGTACTTC
few	NA	TRBV19	TRBJ1-1	CASKGGVTEAFF	TGTGCCAGTAAAGGGGGGGTCACTGAAGCTTTCTTT
few	NA	TRBV15	TRBJ2-7	CATGGDPLSEQYF	TGTGCCACGGGGGGAGATCCTCTCTCCGAGCAGTACTTC
few	TRBD1	TRBV28	TRBJ2-5	CASSLPTGGRETQYF	TGTGCCAGCAGTTTACCTACAGGGGGCCGGGAGACCCAGTACTTC
many	TRBD1	TRBV7-8	TRBJ1-2	CASSFPGQGLYGYTF	TGTGCCAGCAGCTTCCCGGGACAGGGTCTCTATGGCTACACCTTC
many	NA	TRBV12-3/TRBV12-4	TRBJ2-7	CASSPGPPGFYEQYF	TGTGCCAGCAGCCCTGGTCCCCCGGGGTTCTACGAGCAGTACTTC
many	TRBD1	TRBV5-1	TRBJ1-2	CASSLEQGGYGYTF	TGCGCCAGCAGCTTGGAACAGGGGGGCTATGGCTACACCTTC
many	TRBD2	TRBV28	TRBJ2-3	CASSLRTSGRRNTQYF	TGTGCCAGCAGTTTGCGGACTAGCGGGAGGAGGAATACGCAGTATTTT
many	NA	TRBV3-1	TRBJ1-2	CASSQDLARAGYTF	TGTGCCAGCAGCCAAGATCTCGCAAGGGCTGGCTACACCTTC
NA	NA	TRBV25-1	TRBJ2-7	CAAEAAYSYEQYF	TGTGCCGCCGAGGCCGCCTACTCCTACGAGCAGTACTTC
many	NA	TRBV20-1	TRBJ2-1	CSATARGYGEQFF	TGCAGTGCGACGGCCCGGGGGTACGGTGAGCAGTTCTTC
NA	NA	TRBV28	TRBJ1-3	CASSLSLSSGNTIYF	TGTGCCAGCAGTTTATCGTTGAGCTCTGGAAACACCATATATTTT
many	NA	TRBV7-2	TRBJ2-7	CASSATREQYF	TGTGCCAGCAGCGCGACCCGCGAGCAGTACTTC
NA	NA	TRBV20-1	TRBJ1-6	CSARDDPQGYNSPLHF	TGCAGTGCTAGAGATGACCCCCAGGGGTACAATTCACCCCTCCACTTT
few	NA	TRBV24-1	TRBJ1-1	CATSDHKAEAFF	TGTGCCACCAGTGATCATAAAGCAGAAGCTTTCTTT
few	TRBD2	TRBV5-1	TRBJ2-1	CASSLGPREGLRNEQFF	TGCGCCAGCAGCTTGGGCCCGCGGGAGGGCCTGAGGAATGAGCAGTTCTTC
many	NA	TRBV3-1	TRBJ2-1	CASSQHLGESYNEQFF	TGTGCCAGCAGCCAACACCTTGGGGAGTCCTACAATGAGCAGTTCTTC
many	NA	TRBV11-2	TRBJ2-2	CASRSPRGTGELFF	TGTGCCAGCAGATCACCTCGTGGCACCGGGGAGCTGTTTTTT
NA	NA	TRBV15	TRBJ2-3	CATSREVTDTQYF	TGTGCCACCAGCAGAGAAGTTACAGATACGCAGTATTTT
NA	TRBD1	TRBV5-1	TRBJ2-7	CASSVTGGSSYEQYF	TGCGCCAGCAGCGTTACAGGGGGCAGCTCCTACGAGCAGTACTTC
NA	TRBD1	TRBV11-3	TRBJ1-6	CASSPRQGGNSPLHF	TGTGCCAGCAGCCCCCGACAGGGTGGTAATTCACCCCTCCACTTT
NA	NA	TRBV20-1	TRBJ1-1	CSALSGAPSRAFF	TGCAGTGCCCTGTCGGGGGCCCCGTCGAGGGCTTTCTTT
NA	NA	TRBV6-9	TRBJ1-1	CATYQRVWTAEAFF	TGTGCCACCTATCAACGGGTTTGGACGGCTGAAGCTTTCTTT
once	NA	TRBV11-2	TRBJ1-2	CASSPTGQGDYGYTF	TGTGCCAGCAGCCCTACCGGGCAGGGCGACTATGGCTACACCTTC
NA	NA	TRBV11-2	TRBJ2-4	CASSPILQGKNIQYF	TGTGCCAGCAGCCCCATTCTACAGGGCAAAAACATTCAGTACTTC
many	NA	TRBV27	TRBJ1-1	CASSLSGWQANTEAFF	TGTGCCAGCAGTTTATCGGGTTGGCAAGCGAACACTGAAGCTTTCTTT
many	NA	TRBV5-1	TRBJ2-3	CASSPLNEDTQYF	TGCGCCAGCAGCCCCCTGAATGAAGATACGCAGTATTTT
few	NA	TRBV7-9	TRBJ2-2	CASGRSGELFF	TGTGCCAGCGGAAGGAGCGGGGAGCTGTTTTTT
few	TRBD2	TRBV19	TRBJ2-7	CASSMALAVYEQYF	TGTGCCAGTAGTATGGCGCTAGCGGTCTACGAGCAGTACTTC
NA	TRBD1	TRBV6-1	TRBJ1-5	CASNRGQGAQPQHF	TGTGCCAGCAATAGGGGACAGGGAGCTCAGCCCCAGCATTTT
NA	TRBD1	TRBV19	TRBJ2-2	CASSLWDRGTGELFF	TGTGCCAGTAGTTTATGGGACAGGGGCACCGGGGAGCTGTTTTTT
many	NA	TRBV28	TRBJ2-3	CASTAPGEGTDTQYF	TGTGCCAGCACCGCACCGGGGGAAGGGACAGATACGCAGTATTTT
NA	TRBD2	TRBV28	TRBJ2-5	CASSLFASGEQETQYF	TGTGCCAGCAGTTTATTCGCTAGCGGGGAGCAAGAGACCCAGTACTTC
many	NA	TRBV28	TRBJ2-1	CASSWGSYNEQFF	TGTGCCAGCAGTTGGGGTTCCTACAATGAGCAGTTCTTC
many	TRBD2	TRBV2	TRBJ2-1	CASSDRTSGYNEQFF	TGTGCCAGCAGTGACAGGACTAGCGGCTACAATGAGCAGTTCTTC
few	NA	TRBV6-4	TRBJ1-5	CASSGLQGGPGNQPQHF	TGTGCCAGCAGTGGTCTGCAGGGAGGTCCGGGAAATCAGCCCCAGCATTTT
many	TRBD2	TRBV6-1	TRBJ2-2	CASRVLARNTGELFF	TGTGCCAGCAGAGTACTAGCGAGAAACACCGGGGAGCTGTTTTTT
many	NA	TRBV11-2	TRBJ2-6	CASSLGYVGANVLTF	TGTGCCAGCAGCTTAGGCTACGTTGGGGCCAACGTCCTGACTTTC
NA	TRBD1	TRBV24-1	TRBJ2-3	CATRPGQGGTDTQYF	TGTGCCACGCGGCCGGGACAGGGTGGGACAGATACGCAGTATTTT
many	NA	TRBV24-1	TRBJ2-1	CATSDNSGTRYKAQFF	TGTGCCACCAGTGACAATTCGGGCACTCGGTACAAGGCGCAGTTCTTC
many	NA	TRBV12-5	TRBJ2-1	CASGLDTRVSYNEQFF	TGTGCTAGTGGTTTAGATACTAGGGTATCCTACAATGAGCAGTTCTTC
few	NA	TRBV14	TRBJ2-1	CASSQVNYNEQFF	TGTGCCAGCAGCCAAGTTAATTACAATGAGCAGTTCTTC
many	NA	TRBV12-3/TRBV12-4	TRBJ1-5	CASRGDLGPQHF	TGTGCCAGCCGGGGGGATTTGGGGCCCCAGCATTTT
NA	TRBD1	TRBV9	TRBJ2-1	CASSQTGGYNEQFF	TGTGCCAGCAGCCAGACAGGGGGGTACAATGAGCAGTTCTTC
once	NA	TRBV20-1	TRBJ2-7	CRTGPPGTEQYF	TGCAGGACAGGCCCTCCGGGTACCGAGCAGTACTTC
NA	NA	TRBV19	TRBJ2-1	CASRTTRKSSHNEQFF	TGTGCCAGTAGGACCACTAGGAAGAGCTCCCACAATGAGCAGTTCTTC
NA	NA	TRBV29-1	TRBJ1-2	CSVGAGYGYTF	TGCAGCGTTGGGGCCGGTTATGGCTACACCTTC